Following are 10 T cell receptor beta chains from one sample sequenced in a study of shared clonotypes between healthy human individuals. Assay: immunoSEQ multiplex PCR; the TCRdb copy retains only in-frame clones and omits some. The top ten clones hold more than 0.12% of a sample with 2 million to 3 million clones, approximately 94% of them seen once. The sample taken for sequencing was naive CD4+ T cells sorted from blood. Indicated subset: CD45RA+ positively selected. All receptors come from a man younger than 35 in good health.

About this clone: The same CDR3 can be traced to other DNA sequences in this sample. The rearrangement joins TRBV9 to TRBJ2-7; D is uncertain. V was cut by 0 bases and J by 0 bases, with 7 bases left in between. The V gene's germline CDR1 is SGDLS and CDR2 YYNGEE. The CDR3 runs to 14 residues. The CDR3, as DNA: TGTGCCAGCAGCGTAGACGGTGGCTCCTACGAGCAGTACTTC. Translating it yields CASSVDGGSYEQYF.

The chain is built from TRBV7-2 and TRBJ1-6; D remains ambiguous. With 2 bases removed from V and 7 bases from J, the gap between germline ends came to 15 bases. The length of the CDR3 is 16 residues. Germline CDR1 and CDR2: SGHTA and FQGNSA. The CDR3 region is CASSLFNAPMNSPLHF. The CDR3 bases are TGTGCCAGCAGCTTATTTAATGCGCCGATGAATTCACCCCTCCACTTT.

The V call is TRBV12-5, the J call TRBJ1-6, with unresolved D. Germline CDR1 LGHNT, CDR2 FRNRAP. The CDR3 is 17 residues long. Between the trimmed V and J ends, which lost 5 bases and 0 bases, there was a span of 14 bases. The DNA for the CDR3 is TGTGCTAGTGGTCTGACCCCCCTGAGCTCCTATAATTCACCCCTCCACTTT. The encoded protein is CASGLTPLSSYNSPLHF.

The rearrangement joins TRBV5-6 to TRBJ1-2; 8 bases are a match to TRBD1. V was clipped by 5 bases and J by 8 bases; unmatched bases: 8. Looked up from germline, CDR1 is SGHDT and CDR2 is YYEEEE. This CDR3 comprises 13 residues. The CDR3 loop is CASRIRDRGGYTF. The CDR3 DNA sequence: TGTGCCAGCAGGATTCGCGACAGGGGAGGCTACACCTTC.

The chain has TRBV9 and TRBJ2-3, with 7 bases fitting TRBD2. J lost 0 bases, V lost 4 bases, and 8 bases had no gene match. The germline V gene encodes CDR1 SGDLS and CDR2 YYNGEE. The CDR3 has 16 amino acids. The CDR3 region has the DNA TGTGCCAGCAGCCAGCCGGGACTACCTAGCACAGATACGCAGTATTTT. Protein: CASSQPGLPSTDTQYF.

Here the CDR3 DNA reads TGCGCCAGCAGCTCGGACGGGGGCACTGAAGCTTTCTTT. This gives the protein CASSSDGGTEAFF. V gene TRBV5-1 combines with J gene TRBJ1-1, with TRBD1 as a possible D gene (5 bases). The germline CDR1 and CDR2 sequences are SGHRS and YFSETQ. Trimming took off 3 bases at V and 4 bases at J, with 10 bases between the two ends. There are 13 residues in the CDR3.

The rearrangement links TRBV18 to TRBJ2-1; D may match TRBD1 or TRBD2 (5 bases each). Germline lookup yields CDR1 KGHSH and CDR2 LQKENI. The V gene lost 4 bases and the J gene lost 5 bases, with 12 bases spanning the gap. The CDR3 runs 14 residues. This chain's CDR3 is CASSQDLGDNEQFF. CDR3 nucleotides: TGTGCCAGCTCACAAGATTTGGGGGACAATGAGCAGTTCTTC.

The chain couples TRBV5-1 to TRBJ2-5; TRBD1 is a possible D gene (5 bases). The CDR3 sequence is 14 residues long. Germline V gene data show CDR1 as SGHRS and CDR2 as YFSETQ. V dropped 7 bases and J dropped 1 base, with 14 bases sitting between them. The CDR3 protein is CASGKGAAQETQYF. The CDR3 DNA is TGCGCCAGCGGAAAAGGGGCAGCCCAAGAGACCCAGTACTTC.

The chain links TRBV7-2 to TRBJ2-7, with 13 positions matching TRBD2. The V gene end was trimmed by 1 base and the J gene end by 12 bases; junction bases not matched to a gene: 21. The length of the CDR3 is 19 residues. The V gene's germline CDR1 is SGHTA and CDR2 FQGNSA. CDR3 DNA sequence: TGTGCCAGCAGCTTAGGACTAGCGGGGGGTAACCTACGAGCAGGGACTAGGTACTTC. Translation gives CASSLGLAGGNLRAGTRYF. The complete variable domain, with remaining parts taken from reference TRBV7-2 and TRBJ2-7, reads GAGVSQSPSNKVTEKGKDVELRCDPISGHTALYWYRQSLGQGLEFLIYFQGNSAPDKSGLPSDRFSAERTGGSVSTLTIQRTQQEDSAVYLCASSLGLAGGNLRAGTRYFGPGTRLTVT.

CDR3 region: CASTRDSSYGYTF. The CDR3 DNA reads as TGTGCCAGCACACGGGACAGTTCCTATGGCTACACCTTC. V is TRBV6-5 and J is TRBJ1-2; TRBD1 aligns across 7 bases. The V gene end was trimmed by 7 bases and the J gene end by 4 bases; junction bases not matched to a gene: 6. Germline CDR1 is MNHEY and CDR2 is SVGAGI. The CDR3 length is 13 residues.